This T cell receptor beta chain appears in the sequencing data of a study of T cell responses to AZD1222 COVID-19 vaccine (dated by TCRdb to 2020 to 2023). About the investigation overall: AZD1222 recipients given second doses at about 4 weeks or at about 12 weeks were pooled, since spike-specific TCR depth and breadth were not found to differ between the two schedules. A total of 233 trial participants underwent TCR sequencing, of whom more than 200 had received two doses of AZD1222 and 26 had received two doses of the MenACWY control vaccine. Trial participants were enrolled into age subgroups of 18-55, 56-69 and 70-plus years, which contained around 140, 26 and 57 TCR-sequenced participants, respectively. The paper's findings and limits, for the study overall: Nearly half of unique spike-specific TCRs reportedly recognized epitopes outside regions mutated in the B.1.351 and B.1.1.7 variants. Participants were mostly white British and included more females than males, and it was suggested by the authors that clonal diversity may have been underestimated. Spike-specific TCR breadth and depth rose significantly after two AZD1222 doses compared with day 0 and with MenACWY recipients. No day 14 peak-response samples were available, so repertoires were characterized only after the peak T cell response. The 56-69-year group was small, and its depth increase did not reach significance, likely because of low power. CD4 TCRs associated with the vaccine covered the entire spike protein, and the dominant responses were in regions 160-218 and 743-854. Conclusions about previously exposed vaccinees are limited because only five to seven AZD1222 recipients were SARS-CoV-2 seropositive at baseline.

CDR1 and CDR2 were assigned from the germline V gene as MDHEN and SYDVKM. Inclusive of the bounding cysteine and phenylalanine, the CDR3 is 12 residues long. Only the CDR3 region is kept as DNA, spanning 36 bases read in frame from base 1. Cut back by 2 bases and 7 bases, the V and J ends lie 8 bases apart. The CDR3 regions of human TCRbeta chains were analyzed by immunosequencing. From the authors' description of their analysis: TCRs in the repertoires were compared against a reference library of SARS-CoV-2-specific TCRs that had been generated with the MIRA antigen-specificity platform. Breadth was defined as the fraction of unique TCRs that were SARS-CoV-2-associated, and depth was defined as the fraction of total T cells that were SARS-CoV-2-associated. Using the MIRA data, each spike-specific TCR was assigned both to the spike region to which the TCR was reactive and to a CD4 or CD8 class. Log10-transformed breadth and depth values were compared by one-way ANOVA with Sidak's multiple comparisons tests. The table comes from immuneACCESS by way of TCRdb, which keeps in-frame sequences with V and J called. Part of the clones is missing from these tables; in studies checked, under half for an unresolved V gene and the rest for unknown reasons. The DNA gave D and trimming, while V, J and clone size come from that table. This sample is represented by 65,000 to 90,000 clones; approximately 88% of them were singletons. About 20% of the sample lies in the top ten.

With respect to this clone: Its recognized antigen is unknown. Per-nucleotide qualities are absent, and no much larger clonotype sits a single base away.

This sample's time point label indicates: baseline before first vaccination. Samples from vaccinated people were obtained from the UK trials COV001 and COV002, which included a single-blind randomized controlled phase 2/3 trial of AZD1222 (ChAdOx1 nCoV-19) in healthy adults. For TCRbeta chain sequencing, PBMC samples from trial participants were taken at day 0 and at day 28 after the second dose. This chain joins TRBV28 to TRBJ1-1, with an unclear D gene assignment. Sample: peripheral blood, taken on day 0 of AZD1222 vaccination. The TCR originated in an adult in good health. The bases read TGTGCCAGCAGTTTAAAGGCCCATGAAGCTTTCTTT. Its translation is CASSLKAHEAFF.